This paragraph covers one T cell receptor (beta chain) sequence. As yet, its antigen is unknown. The source of the sample is a study of T cell responses to AZD1222 COVID-19 vaccine. In germline, CDR1 is DFQATT, CDR2 SNEGSKA (reference sequence). CDR3 length equals 13 residues. Trimming took 3 bases from V and 6 from J, leaving 12 bases between them. Pooled samples include second doses given at about 4 or 12 weeks. Overall study findings and caveats: Recipients of AZD1222 seropositive at baseline numbered only 6 or 7.

TCRdb keeps only in-frame clones here, not all; method: immunoSEQ multiplex PCR. In the table there are fewer than 180,000 clones, 92% of which are singletons. J is TRBJ1-5 and V is TRBV20-1; D is possibly TRBD1 (6 bases). This clonotype was obtained from an adult who received the AZD1222 COVID-19 vaccine. The material was peripheral blood, obtained 28 days after the second AZD1222 dose. CDR3 in amino acids: CSASQGLGQPQHF. CDR3 nucleotide sequence: TGCAGTGCTAGTCAGGGGTTGGGTCAGCCCCAGCATTTT.